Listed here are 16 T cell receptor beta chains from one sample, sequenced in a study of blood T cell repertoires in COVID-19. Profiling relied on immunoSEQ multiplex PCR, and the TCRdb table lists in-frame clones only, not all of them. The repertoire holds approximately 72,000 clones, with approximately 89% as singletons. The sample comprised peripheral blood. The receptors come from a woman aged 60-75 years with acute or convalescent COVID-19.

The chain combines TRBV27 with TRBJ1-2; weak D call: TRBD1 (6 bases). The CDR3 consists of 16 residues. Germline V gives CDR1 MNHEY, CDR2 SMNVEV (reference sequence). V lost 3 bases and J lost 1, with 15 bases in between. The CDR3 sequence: CASSFYYRADNYGYTF. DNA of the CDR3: TGTGCCAGCAGTTTTTACTACAGGGCCGATAACTATGGCTACACCTTC.

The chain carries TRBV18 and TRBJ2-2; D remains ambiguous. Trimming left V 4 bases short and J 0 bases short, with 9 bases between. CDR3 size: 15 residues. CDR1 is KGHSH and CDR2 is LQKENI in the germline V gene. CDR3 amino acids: CASSRDIANTGELFF. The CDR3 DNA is TGTGCCAGCTCACGAGACATAGCGAACACCGGGGAGCTGTTTTTT.

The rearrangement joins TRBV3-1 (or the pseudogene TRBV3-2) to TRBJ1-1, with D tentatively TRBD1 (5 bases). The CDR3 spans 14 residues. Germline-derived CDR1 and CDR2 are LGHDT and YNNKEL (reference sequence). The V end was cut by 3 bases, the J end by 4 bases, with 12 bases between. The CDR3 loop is CASSQWGGFTEAFF. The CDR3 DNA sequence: TGTGCCAGCAGCCAGTGGGGGGGGTTCACTGAAGCTTTCTTT.

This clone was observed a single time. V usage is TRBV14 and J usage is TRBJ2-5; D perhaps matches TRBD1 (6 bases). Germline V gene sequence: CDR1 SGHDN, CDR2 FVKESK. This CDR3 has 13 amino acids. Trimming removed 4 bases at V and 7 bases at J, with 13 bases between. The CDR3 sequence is CASSRTEGGTQYF. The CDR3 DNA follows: TGTGCCAGCAGCCGGACTGAAGGGGGGACCCAGTACTTC. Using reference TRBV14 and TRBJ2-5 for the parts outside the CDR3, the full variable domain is EAGVTQFPSHSVIEKGQTVTLRCDPISGHDNLYWYRRVMGKEIKFLLHFVKESKQDESGMPNNRFLAERTGGTYSTLKVQPAELEDSGVYFCASSRTEGGTQYFGPGTRLLVL.

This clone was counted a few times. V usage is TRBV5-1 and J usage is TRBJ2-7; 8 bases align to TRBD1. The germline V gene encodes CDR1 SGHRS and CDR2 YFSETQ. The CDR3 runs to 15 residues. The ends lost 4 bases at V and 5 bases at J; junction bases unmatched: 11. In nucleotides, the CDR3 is TGCGCCAGCAGCATTACAGGGGGGCCTCAGGACGAGCAGTACTTC. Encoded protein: CASSITGGPQDEQYF.

The CDR3 sequence is CASSPTGFEYGYTF. CDR3 DNA sequence: TGTGCCAGCAGCCCGACAGGGTTCGAGTATGGCTACACCTTC. The chain uses TRBV11-3 and TRBJ1-2, with 7 nucleotides matching TRBD1. V was pared by 5 bases and J by 5 bases, with 8 bases of the junction left unmatched. There are 14 residues in the CDR3. CDR1 is SGHNT and CDR2 is YENEEA in the germline V gene.

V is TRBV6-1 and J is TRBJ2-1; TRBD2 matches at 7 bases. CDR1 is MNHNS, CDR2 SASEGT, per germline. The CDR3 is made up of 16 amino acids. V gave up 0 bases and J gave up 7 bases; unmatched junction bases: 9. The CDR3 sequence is CASSEAALSGANEQFF. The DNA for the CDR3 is TGTGCCAGCAGTGAAGCGGCGCTGAGCGGGGCGAATGAGCAGTTCTTC.

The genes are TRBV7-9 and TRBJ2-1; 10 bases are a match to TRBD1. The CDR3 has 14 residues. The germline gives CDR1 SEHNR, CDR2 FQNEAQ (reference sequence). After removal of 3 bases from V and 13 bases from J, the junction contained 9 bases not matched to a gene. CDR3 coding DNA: TGTGCCAGCAGCTTTTCCGGGACAGGGGTGAACCAGTTCTTC. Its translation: CASSFSGTGVNQFF.

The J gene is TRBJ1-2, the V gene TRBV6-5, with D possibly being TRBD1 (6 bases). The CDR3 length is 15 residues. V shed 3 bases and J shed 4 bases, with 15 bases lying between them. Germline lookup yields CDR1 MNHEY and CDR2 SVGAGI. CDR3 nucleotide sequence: TGTGCCAGCAGTTATGTGGGCAGGGGCTCCTATGGCTACACCTTC. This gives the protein CASSYVGRGSYGYTF.

The CDR3, as DNA: TGTGCCAGCAGAAACACCAATTCACCCCTCCACTTT. Translation gives CASRNTNSPLHF. The chain recombines TRBV2 with TRBJ1-6; D is uncertain. The V gene lost 6 bases and the J gene lost 7 bases, with 7 bases spanning the gap. CDR1 SNHLY and CDR2 FYNNEI come from the germline V gene. The CDR3 is 12 residues long. The complete variable domain, with remaining parts taken from reference TRBV2 and TRBJ1-6, reads EPEVTQTPSHQVTQMGQEVILRCVPISNHLYFYWYRQILGQKVEFLVSFYNNEISEKSEIFDDQFSVERPDGSNFTLKIRSTKLEDSAMYFCASRNTNSPLHFGNGTRLTVT.

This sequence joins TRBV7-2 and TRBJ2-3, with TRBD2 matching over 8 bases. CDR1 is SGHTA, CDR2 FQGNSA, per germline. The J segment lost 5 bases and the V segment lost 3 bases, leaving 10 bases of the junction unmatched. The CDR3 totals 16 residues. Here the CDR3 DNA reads TGTGCCAGCAGCTTCCCCTCCGGGGGGGCCATAGATACGCAGTATTTT. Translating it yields CASSFPSGGAIDTQYF.

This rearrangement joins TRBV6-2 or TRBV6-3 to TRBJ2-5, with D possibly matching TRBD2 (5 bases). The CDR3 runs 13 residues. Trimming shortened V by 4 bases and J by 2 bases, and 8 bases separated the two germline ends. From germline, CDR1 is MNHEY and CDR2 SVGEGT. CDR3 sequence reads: CASSFRTQETQYF. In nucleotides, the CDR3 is TGTGCCAGCAGTTTTCGGACTCAAGAGACCCAGTACTTC.

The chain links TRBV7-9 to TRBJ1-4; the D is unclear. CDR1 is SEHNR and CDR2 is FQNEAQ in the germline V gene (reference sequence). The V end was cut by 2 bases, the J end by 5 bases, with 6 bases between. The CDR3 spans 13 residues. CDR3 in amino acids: CASSLPGNEKLFF. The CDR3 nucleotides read TGTGCCAGCAGCTTACCCGGGAATGAAAAACTGTTTTTT.

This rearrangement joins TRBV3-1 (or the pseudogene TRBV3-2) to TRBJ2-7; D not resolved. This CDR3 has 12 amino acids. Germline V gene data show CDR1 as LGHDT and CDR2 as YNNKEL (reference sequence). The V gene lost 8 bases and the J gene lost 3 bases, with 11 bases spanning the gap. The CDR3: CASAGADYEQYF. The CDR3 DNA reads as TGTGCCAGCGCAGGCGCCGACTACGAGCAGTACTTC.

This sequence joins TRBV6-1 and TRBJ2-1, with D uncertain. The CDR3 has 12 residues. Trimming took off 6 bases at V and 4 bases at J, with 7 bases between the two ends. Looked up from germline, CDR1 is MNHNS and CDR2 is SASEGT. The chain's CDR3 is CASRSQYNEQFF. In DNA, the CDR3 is TGTGCCAGCAGATCCCAGTACAATGAGCAGTTCTTC.

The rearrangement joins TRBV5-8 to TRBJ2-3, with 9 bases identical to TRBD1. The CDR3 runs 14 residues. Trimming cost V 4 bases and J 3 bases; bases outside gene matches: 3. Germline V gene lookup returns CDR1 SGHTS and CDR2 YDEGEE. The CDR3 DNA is TGTGCCAGCAGCACAGGGGGCGCGACAGATACGCAGTATTTT. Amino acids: CASSTGGATDTQYF. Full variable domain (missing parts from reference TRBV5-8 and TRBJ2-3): EAGVTQSPTHLIKTRGQQATLRCSPISGHTSVYWYQQALGLGLQFLLWYDEGEERNRGNFPPRFSGRQFPNYSSELNVNALELEDSALYLCASSTGGATDTQYFGPGTRLTVL.